This TCR beta chain was found in a study of T-cell reconstitution after alpha-beta-depleted transplantation in children. Unique molecular identifiers were built into the TCRbeta library. TCRdb redid the calling of the PCR reads with MiXCR, one entry per CDR3 protein. The sample consists of about 980,000 distinct CDR3 sequences, under 30% of them appearing once. This CDR3 has 14 residues. Germline lookup yields CDR1 SNHLY and CDR2 FYNNEI. V was cut by 2 bases and J by 0 bases, with 6 bases left in between. This clonotype was counted only a few times. This chain uses TRBV2 with TRBJ2-3; unclear D gene. The source is a boy under two years old who had a stem cell transplant for SCID, so the T cells may come from the graft donor. Here the sequenced sample was PBMCs, mostly from graft donor cells, taken 360 days after TCRalphabeta/CD19-depleted stem cell transplant. The CDR3 protein is CASSELVSTDTQYF. CDR3 nucleotide sequence: TGTGCCAGCAGTGAACTGGTCAGCACAGATACGCAGTATTTT.